Listed below are T cell receptor beta chains from one sample, sequenced in a study of T cells in Graves' hyperthyroidism and ophthalmopathy. TCRdb recomputed calls from the multiplex PCR reads with MiXCR, one row per CDR3 protein. In the table there are 150,000 or so distinct CDR3 sequences, roughly a fifth of which are singletons. The sample taken for sequencing was blood. These receptors all come from a woman aged 45 to 65 with Graves' hyperthyroidism that later progressed to Graves' ophthalmopathy. CDR3s include the opening cysteine and the closing phenylalanine or tryptophan. The order of the fields is CDR3 DNA, CDR3 protein, D gene, clone size, J gene, V gene. The D gene is left open where the match is weak. Not every row has a clone size; where given, it reads once, few, many or a size class.

DNA: TGTGCCAGCAGTTCCCTGGGACTAGCGGGCTCCTCCTACGAGCAGTACTTC; CDR3: CASSSLGLAGSSYEQYF; D: TRBD2; size: many; J: TRBJ2-7; V: TRBV6-1
DNA: TGCGCCAGCAGCCAATTCTGGGACGGGAATTCACCCCTCCACTTT; CDR3: CASSQFWDGNSPLHF; D: .; size: .; J: TRBJ1-6; V: TRBV4-1
DNA: TGCGCCAGCAGCCGCACAGGGGGCTGGGGAGATACGCAGTATTTT; CDR3: CASSRTGGWGDTQYF; D: TRBD1; size: many; J: TRBJ2-3; V: TRBV4-1
DNA: TGCAGCGTTGAGGGCGGGGGCCGCGAGCAGTACTTC; CDR3: CSVEGGGREQYF; D: .; size: many; J: TRBJ2-7; V: TRBV29-1
DNA: TGTGCCAGCAGTTCCCCCGGCGAGCAGTACTTC; CDR3: CASSSPGEQYF; D: .; size: many; J: TRBJ2-7; V: TRBV28
DNA: TGTGCCAGCAGTAAGACAGGGAGTAGCTCCTACGAGCAGTACTTC; CDR3: CASSKTGSSSYEQYF; D: TRBD1; size: many; J: TRBJ2-7; V: TRBV6-1
DNA: TGTGCCAGCAGCCACCTCGGACAGGGGGCGGGATACGAGCAGTACTTC; CDR3: CASSHLGQGAGYEQYF; D: TRBD1; size: few; J: TRBJ2-7; V: TRBV28
DNA: TGTGCCAGCAGTGGAACAGGGGCGATTAATGAAAAACTGTTTTTT; CDR3: CASSGTGAINEKLFF; D: TRBD1; size: few; J: TRBJ1-4; V: TRBV6-1
DNA: TGTGCCAGCTCAGCACCGGACAGGCCCAATTATGGCTACACCTTC; CDR3: CASSAPDRPNYGYTF; D: TRBD1; size: many; J: TRBJ1-2; V: TRBV18
DNA: TGCGCCAGCAGCGGATGGACTTCAACGGGTGGAACCTACGAGCAGTACTTC; CDR3: CASSGWTSTGGTYEQYF; D: .; size: many; J: TRBJ2-7; V: TRBV5-1
DNA: TGTGCCATCAGTGATCACGGACAGAACTATGGCTACACCTTC; CDR3: CAISDHGQNYGYTF; D: .; size: .; J: TRBJ1-2; V: TRBV10-3
DNA: TGTGCCAGTAGTGCTCCAGGGGGCGCATCCTACGAGCAGTACTTC; CDR3: CASSAPGGASYEQYF; D: TRBD1; size: .; J: TRBJ2-7; V: TRBV19
DNA: TGCGCCAGCGGAACTAGCGGGGGGTACTACAATGAGCAGTTCTTC; CDR3: CASGTSGGYYNEQFF; D: TRBD2; size: many; J: TRBJ2-1; V: TRBV5-1
DNA: TGTGCCAGCAGTCCCCAGGGAGGGCCGCGAGAGACCCAGTACTTC; CDR3: CASSPQGGPRETQYF; D: TRBD2; size: .; J: TRBJ2-5; V: TRBV28
DNA: TGTGCCAGCAAGGCCGGAGCGGGGCAAGAGACCCAGTACTTC; CDR3: CASKAGAGQETQYF; D: TRBD2; size: many; J: TRBJ2-5; V: TRBV2
DNA: TGTGCCACCAAGACGAAGGGGATCGGTTCACCCCTCCACTTT; CDR3: CATKTKGIGSPLHF; D: .; size: .; J: TRBJ1-6; V: TRBV19
DNA: TGTGCCAGCAGCTCGGGACTAGCGGGAGCCGCTGAGCAGTTCTTC; CDR3: CASSSGLAGAAEQFF; D: TRBD2; size: .; J: TRBJ2-1; V: TRBV2
DNA: TGTGCCAGCAGTTACGGACTAGCGGGAGGGAGGAGAAATGAGCAGTTCTTC; CDR3: CASSYGLAGGRRNEQFF; D: TRBD2; size: .; J: TRBJ2-1; V: TRBV6-2/TRBV6-3
DNA: TGTGCCAGCAGTTTAGGACCGTTGGATGAGCAGTTCTTC; CDR3: CASSLGPLDEQFF; D: .; size: few; J: TRBJ2-1; V: TRBV28
DNA: TGTGCCAGCAGCTTAGCGGTCCGCAATGAGCAGTTCTTC; CDR3: CASSLAVRNEQFF; D: .; size: many; J: TRBJ2-1; V: TRBV7-8
DNA: TGTGCCACCAGCGGGGGGGCTAGCGGGATCACTTGGGGCAATGAGCAGTACTTC; CDR3: CATSGGASGITWGNEQYF; D: TRBD2; size: .; J: TRBJ2-7; V: TRBV15
DNA: TGCAGTGCGGAGGGACAGGGGCGGGAAAAACTGTTTTTT; CDR3: CSAEGQGREKLFF; D: TRBD1; size: many; J: TRBJ1-4; V: TRBV20-1
DNA: TGTGCCAGCAGTGACTTAAGGCTAGCGGGAGGGTCGTATGAGCAGTTCTTC; CDR3: CASSDLRLAGGSYEQFF; D: TRBD2; size: many; J: TRBJ2-1; V: TRBV2
DNA: TGTGCCAGCAGAGAGACTAGCGGTTACACAGATACGCAGTATTTT; CDR3: CASRETSGYTDTQYF; D: TRBD2; size: few; J: TRBJ2-3; V: TRBV6-1
DNA: TGCAGTAGTATCGCGACAAGCTCCTACGAGCAGTACTTC; CDR3: CSSIATSSYEQYF; D: .; size: .; J: TRBJ2-7; V: TRBV20-1
DNA: TGCGCCAGCAGTGAGTCGCTAGCGGGGGGAGGTGAGACCCAGTACTTC; CDR3: CASSESLAGGGETQYF; D: TRBD2; size: few; J: TRBJ2-5; V: TRBV10-1
DNA: TGCAGTGCTACCAAACAGACAGGGTTTCAAGAGCAGTACTTC; CDR3: CSATKQTGFQEQYF; D: TRBD1; size: many; J: TRBJ2-7; V: TRBV20-1
DNA: TGCAGCGGGGGACCTCGTAATCAGCCCCAGCATTTT; CDR3: CSGGPRNQPQHF; D: .; size: many; J: TRBJ1-5; V: TRBV29-1
DNA: TGTGCCAGCAGCCGAAAAACCGGAAGCACTGAAGCTTTCTTT; CDR3: CASSRKTGSTEAFF; D: .; size: many; J: TRBJ1-1; V: TRBV6-1
DNA: TGTGCCAGCAGCCTCCGACAGGGGGGTCGGGATGAGCAGTTCTTC; CDR3: CASSLRQGGRDEQFF; D: TRBD1; size: few; J: TRBJ2-1; V: TRBV11-3